This T cell receptor beta chain is from a study of blood T cell repertoires in COVID-19 (dated by TCRdb to 2020 to 2022). With regard to the full study: Samples from collaborators originated in the United States, Italy and Spain and spanned both the acute and convalescent phases of COVID-19. The prospective study material was composed of cDNA or gDNA derived from T cells, B-cell-depleted T cells, or PBMCs. Subjects who had been exposed to COVID-19, were actively infected with it, or had recovered from it provided the deeply sampled blood TCRbeta repertoires that made up the dataset. A freely available public database, intended as a resource for researchers studying the immune response to SARS-CoV-2, is where the repertoires were released. Samples were obtained from the ongoing ImmuneRACE study (first 160 participants) and from some 1,200 subjects provided by 6 global collaborators. Nearly every sample came with metadata listing a de-identified subject ID, COVID-19 status, age in years and sex. Where available, HLA class I and class II types were obtained from metadata supplied by the sample provider rather than from assay-based typing. What the research found in general, with its limitations: How much clinical and demographic metadata was included differed by source and by participant, and the metadata was provided uncurated.

TCRbeta CDR3 regions were amplified from genomic DNA using the immunoSEQ Assay, a bias-controlled multiplex PCR. The authors' analysis ran thus. The number of nucleated cells in each sample was estimated from the amplification of reference gene primers within the assay. To quantify the absolute abundance of each unique TCRbeta CDR3 rearrangement, sequence reads were collapsed and filtered. For each sample, productive Simpson clonality was calculated as the square root of Simpson's diversity index over productive rearrangements. The source is immuneACCESS, and TCRdb retained only in-frame sequences with V and J called. Part of the clones is not carried over; for the studies checked, unresolved V genes explain less than half of this, and the remainder is unexplained. V and J calls and clone size are those listed in that table; D and trimming were worked out from the DNA. For this sample the table gives some 250,000 clones, of which more than 75% were detected only once. The ten most abundant clones make up 3% to 3.5% of the sample.

From the germline V gene, CDR1 is SNHLY and CDR2 is FYNNEI. CDR3 length: 13 amino acids, cysteine to phenylalanine. Only the CDR3 portion is preserved as DNA: 39 bases, with reading frame beginning at the first base. V lost 5 bases and J lost 5 bases, and the count of bases not matched to a germline gene is 3. A note on this clone: The clone's antigen remains unknown. No much larger clone is present one base from it, and per-base qualities are unavailable.

Another Seattle source contributed samples from volunteer blood donors who had recovered from COVID-19. The collaborating institutions used their own protocols to collect whole blood in K2EDTA tubes. Collaborator samples were shipped for TCRbeta analysis as frozen whole blood, isolated PBMCs, or DNA extracted from either sample type. The sequence links TRBV2 to TRBJ2-7, with TRBD1 matching 10 junction bases. This TCR came from a woman in her twenties or thirties who had recovered from COVID-19. The specimen was peripheral blood. The nucleotide sequence reads TGTGCCAGCAGTATCGGGACAGGGGACGAGCAGTACTTC. Its protein product is CASSIGTGDEQYF. With the portions outside the CDR3 filled from the reference TRBV2 and TRBJ2-7 genes, the complete variable region becomes EPEVTQTPSHQVTQMGQEVILRCVPISNHLYFYWYRQILGQKVEFLVSFYNNEISEKSEIFDDQFSVERPDGSNFTLKIRSTKLEDSAMYFCASSIGTGDEQYFGPGTRLTVT.